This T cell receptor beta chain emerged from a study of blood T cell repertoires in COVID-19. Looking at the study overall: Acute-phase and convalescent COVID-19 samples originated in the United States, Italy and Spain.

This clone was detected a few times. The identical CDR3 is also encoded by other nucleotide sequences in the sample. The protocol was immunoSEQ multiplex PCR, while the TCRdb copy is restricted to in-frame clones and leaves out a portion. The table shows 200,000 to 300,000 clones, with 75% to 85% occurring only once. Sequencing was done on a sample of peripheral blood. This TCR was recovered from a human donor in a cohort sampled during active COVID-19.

The CDR3 spells CASSLDLRGNTEAFF. The CDR3 DNA follows: TGTGCCAGCAGCTTAGATTTACGGGGGAACACTGAAGCTTTCTTT. The chain combines TRBV11-2 with TRBJ1-1; D remains unclear. Deletions cut 0 bases from V and 1 base from J, with 9 bases between. This CDR3 is built from 15 residues. The germline V gene encodes CDR1 SGHAT and CDR2 FQNNGV.